These T cell receptor beta chains were read from a single sample in a study of cytomegalovirus exposure and HLA in healthy donors. Profiled with immunoSEQ multiplex PCR; TCRdb holds only in-frame clones, not every one. This sample has 80,000 to 100,000 clones, with approximately 69% found just once. Sequencing used PBMCs. The source of these receptors is a young man in good health and CMV-seropositive. CDR3s include the opening cysteine and the closing phenylalanine or tryptophan. D genes are given only for firm matches. Some rows have no size entry. The others give once, few or many, or a class for an expanded clone.

CDR3,DNA,J,D,size,V
CARSFVGEEQFF,TGTGCCAGAAGCTTTGTGGGAGAAGAGCAGTTCTTC,TRBJ2-1,-,-,TRBV5-3
CASSPRETQNTIYF,TGTGCCAGCAGCCCAAGGGAGACCCAAAACACCATATATTTT,TRBJ1-3,-,-,TRBV7-9
CASSRGSLTDTQYF,TGTGCCAGCAGTCGGGGGTCGCTCACAGATACGCAGTATTTT,TRBJ2-3,-,-,TRBV7-3
CASSLNGQYGDTIYF,TGTGCCAGCAGCTTAAATGGACAGTATGGCGACACCATATATTTT,TRBJ1-3,-,-,TRBV5-5
CAWSIGTPRVGYGYTF,TGTGCCTGGAGTATCGGGACTCCGCGGGTTGGTTATGGCTACACCTTC,TRBJ1-2,-,-,TRBV30
CASSRSGGYNEQFF,TGTGCCAGCAGCCGCAGCGGGGGGTACAATGAGCAGTTCTTC,TRBJ2-1,TRBD2,-,TRBV11-3
CASSVGPDSGNQPQHF,TGTGCCAGCAGCGTGGGGCCGGACTCTGGGAATCAGCCCCAGCATTTT,TRBJ1-5,-,-,TRBV5-6
CASSLVAGDGYTF,TGCGCCAGCAGCTTGGTGGCAGGGGATGGCTACACCTTC,TRBJ1-2,-,-,TRBV5-1
CASSLQGARNTEAFF,TGCGCCAGCAGCTTACAGGGGGCGAGGAACACTGAAGCTTTCTTT,TRBJ1-1,TRBD1,-,TRBV5-1
CASSSPGTMGYEQYF,TGTGCCAGCAGCTCCCCCGGGACTATGGGCTACGAGCAGTACTTC,TRBJ2-7,TRBD2,-,TRBV7-2
CASSHRTVRQSGANVLTF,TGTGCCAGCAGCCATCGGACAGTCAGGCAATCTGGGGCCAACGTCCTGACTTTC,TRBJ2-6,-,-,TRBV5-5
CASSDGGRSPLHF,TGTGCCAGCAGTGACGGGGGTCGTTCACCCCTCCACTTT,TRBJ1-6,-,-,TRBV7-9
CAISESPGQGVDEKLFF,TGTGCCATCAGTGAGTCTCCGGGACAGGGGGTCGATGAAAAACTGTTTTTT,TRBJ1-4,TRBD1,few,TRBV10-3
CASSLTGTDTQYF,TGCGCCAGCAGCTTGACAGGGACAGATACGCAGTATTTT,TRBJ2-3,-,-,TRBV5-1
CASSLTSGGAAGELFF,TGTGCCAGCAGCCTAACTAGCGGGGGTGCGGCCGGGGAGCTGTTTTTT,TRBJ2-2,TRBD2,-,TRBV5-4
CASGQTIANQPQHF,TGTGCCAGTGGACAGACTATAGCAAATCAGCCCCAGCATTTT,TRBJ1-5,-,-,TRBV28
CASSQDSFYGYTF,TGCGCCAGCAGCCAGGACAGCTTCTATGGCTACACCTTC,TRBJ1-2,-,-,TRBV4-3
CASMMGAKTGNTIYF,TGTGCCAGCATGATGGGGGCAAAAACTGGAAACACCATATATTTT,TRBJ1-3,-,few,TRBV6-5
CSVEADGGLGYTF,TGCAGCGTTGAAGCGGACGGAGGACTCGGCTACACCTTC,TRBJ1-2,-,-,TRBV29-1
CASLGGEGTEAFF,TGTGCCAGCCTCGGGGGGGAAGGCACTGAAGCTTTCTTT,TRBJ1-1,-,-,TRBV7-6
CASSLALGNQPQHF,TGTGCCAGCAGCTTGGCTTTAGGCAATCAGCCCCAGCATTTT,TRBJ1-5,-,once,TRBV5-8
CASSYGGNGNQPQHF,TGTGCCAGCAGTTACGGAGGGAACGGGAATCAGCCCCAGCATTTT,TRBJ1-5,-,once,TRBV6-5
CATSRDRVEPQHF,TGTGCCACCAGCAGAGATCGGGTGGAGCCCCAGCATTTT,TRBJ1-5,-,-,TRBV15
CASSADRLSTDTQYF,TGTGCCAGCAGCGCGGACAGGTTAAGCACAGATACGCAGTATTTT,TRBJ2-3,TRBD1,-,TRBV9
CATGTELYEQYF,TGTGCCACCGGGACAGAGCTCTACGAGCAGTACTTC,TRBJ2-7,TRBD1,-,TRBV6-1
CASSRPGLDLHEQYF,TGTGCCAGCAGTCGACCGGGACTAGACCTCCACGAGCAGTACTTC,TRBJ2-7,TRBD2,-,TRBV27
CASSLSGSYTGELFF,TGCGCCAGCAGCTTAAGCGGGTCTTACACCGGGGAGCTGTTTTTT,TRBJ2-2,-,-,TRBV5-6
CASSILWAGESYNEQFF,TGTGCCAGTAGTATTTTGTGGGCGGGAGAGTCCTACAATGAGCAGTTCTTC,TRBJ2-1,TRBD2,few,TRBV19
CASTLSSGYNEQFF,TGTGCCAGCACCCTTTCGTCGGGTTACAATGAGCAGTTCTTC,TRBJ2-1,-,-,TRBV6-5
CASSEEGDRNTEAFF,TGTGCCAGCAGTGAAGAGGGGGACAGGAACACTGAAGCTTTCTTT,TRBJ1-1,TRBD1,once,TRBV6-1
CASSLSWRDLGGYTF,TGTGCCAGCAGCTTATCATGGCGGGATTTAGGTGGCTACACCTTC,TRBJ1-2,-,-,TRBV7-2
CAISGPPPYEQYF,TGTGCCATCAGTGGGCCGCCGCCCTACGAGCAGTACTTC,TRBJ2-7,-,-,TRBV10-3
CASSYDGNQPQHF,TGTGCCAGCAGTTACGACGGGAATCAGCCCCAGCATTTT,TRBJ1-5,-,-,TRBV6-5
CASSPMDRLANYGYTF,TGTGCCAGCTCACCCATGGACAGGTTGGCTAACTATGGCTACACCTTC,TRBJ1-2,TRBD1,-,TRBV18
CATSRNPDWEQYF,TGTGCCACCAGCAGAAATCCAGACTGGGAGCAGTACTTC,TRBJ2-7,-,-,TRBV15
CASSLILNQPQHF,TGTGCCAGCAGCTTGATCCTTAATCAGCCCCAGCATTTT,TRBJ1-5,-,-,TRBV5-8